This TCR beta chain was sequenced for a study of T cells after yellow fever vaccination. Across the study: SMART-Seq v4 Ultra Low Input handled preparation of low-cell-number fractions. The study's findings and limits: Overall, a small share of clonotypes was seen in both CD4 and CD8 compartments.

Trimming shortened V by 5 bases and J by 6 bases, and 11 bases separated the two germline ends. This CDR3 comprises 13 residues. Germline V CDR1 and CDR2: SEHNR, FQNEAQ (reference sequence). One entry per CDR3 protein results from TCRdb running MiXCR on the 5' RACE reads. The table shows about 320,000 distinct CDR3 sequences, with over 8.5% occurring only once. Regarding this clonotype: What it binds is not known.

The chain couples TRBV7-9 to TRBJ1-5; D call uncertain. The TCR sequence derives from a man aged 18 to 30 who received the YFV17D yellow fever vaccine. The specimen comprised CD4+ T cells sorted from PBMCs, sampled 45 days after the yellow fever booster vaccination. CDR3 sequence: CASSLSNFQPQHF. CDR3 DNA sequence: TGTGCCAGCAGCCTCTCCAACTTTCAGCCCCAGCATTTT.